This section outlines one T cell receptor (beta chain) sequence together with its context. The CDR3 contains 13 residues. Germline V lookup: CDR1 MNHNS, CDR2 SASEGT. V shed 10 bases, J shed 9 bases, and the junction held 11 bases outside the gene matches. The sample originates from a study of blood T cells in healthy people across ages. The authors ran a second PCR of about 6 to 12 cycles using a sample-barcoded 5' primer and a J-beta primer mix. Using its own MiXCR run on the 5' RACE reads, TCRdb lists one record per CDR3 protein. The top ten clones hold less than 25% of a sample with some 700,000 distinct CDR3 sequences, 43% of them seen once. The study recruited healthy Caucasian donors from Russia who were aged about 6 to 95.

The clonotype was recovered from a woman aged 55-70 years in good health. The sequencing input was blood. The rearrangement uses TRBV6-1 and TRBJ2-1, with 8 bases identical to TRBD1. CDR3 amino acids: CATTRGLSPEQFF. The DNA of the CDR3 is TGTGCCACGACCAGGGGGCTATCCCCTGAGCAGTTCTTC.